This TCR beta chain was obtained from a study of shared clonotypes between healthy human individuals. The length of the CDR3 is 15 residues. Between the trimmed V and J ends, which lost 1 base and 4 bases, there was a span of 12 bases. Germline CDR1 is SGHAT and CDR2 is FQNNGV. Libraries were prepared by immunoSEQ multiplex PCR; TCRdb keeps only in-frame clonotypes and omits some of them. Found here are some 2,100,000 clones, about 93% of them singletons; the top ten hold roughly 1.7%. CD45RO-negative, CCR7-selected cells formed the naive CD8 fraction, which excluded terminally differentiated effector memory CD45RA+ cells.

Sample: naive CD8+ T cells from PBMCs. The chain uses TRBV11-2 and TRBJ2-3; D call uncertain. The receptor was isolated from a man between 18 and 29 years old in good health. Some clones in this sample may be carry-over from other donors' samples. CDR3 protein: CASSLVGSAADTQYF. For the CDR3, the DNA is TGTGCCAGCAGCTTAGTGGGCAGCGCGGCAGATACGCAGTATTTT.